A selection of T cell receptor beta chains follows, all from one sample in a study of blood T cell repertoires in COVID-19. Method: immunoSEQ multiplex PCR; TCRdb's copy keeps in-frame clones and lacks some. The repertoire includes under 60,000 clones, around four fifths of them detected once, and roughly 4% sits in the top ten. The sample was peripheral blood. All receptors derive from a man in his fifties or sixties with acute or convalescent COVID-19. Both conserved end residues are part of each CDR3. A D gene is named only where the DNA matches it firmly. Clone size is shown for a subset of rows, as once, few, many or a class of expanded clone.

clone_size	v_call	j_call	d_call	cdr3_aa	cdr3_nt
-	TRBV7-3	TRBJ1-2	-	CASSSRGGPHGYTF	TGTGCCAGCAGCTCCCGGGGGGGCCCCCATGGCTACACCTTC
-	TRBV7-9	TRBJ2-5	TRBD2	CASSFRFNSGGYGETQYF	TGTGCCAGCAGCTTTCGCTTCAATAGCGGGGGATACGGGGAGACCCAGTACTTC
-	TRBV18	TRBJ2-7	TRBD2	CASSSTSGDYEQYF	TGTGCCAGCTCTTCGACTAGCGGGGACTACGAGCAGTACTTC
-	TRBV19	TRBJ1-1	-	CASRQVGSAEAFF	TGTGCCAGTAGACAGGTTGGGTCGGCTGAAGCTTTCTTT
-	TRBV10-3	TRBJ1-3	-	CAISESLPGRGNTIYF	TGTGCCATCAGTGAGTCGTTACCAGGGCGTGGAAACACCATATATTTT
once	TRBV5-1	TRBJ1-3	-	CASSLGQPSSGNTIYF	TGCGCCAGCAGCCTTGGACAGCCAAGCTCTGGAAACACCATATATTTT
-	TRBV5-1	TRBJ2-3	TRBD1	CASSQDRGTDTQYF	TGCGCCAGCAGCCAGGACAGGGGAACAGATACGCAGTATTTT
-	TRBV19	TRBJ1-4	TRBD1	CASSMAGGGEKLFF	TGTGCCAGTAGTATGGCAGGGGGAGGCGAAAAACTGTTTTTT
few	TRBV28	TRBJ1-5	TRBD1	CASRGDRVYSNQPQHF	TGTGCCAGCAGGGGGGACAGGGTGTATAGCAATCAGCCCCAGCATTTT
-	TRBV27	TRBJ1-5	-	CASSLDGRGQPLAQHF	TGTGCCAGCAGTTTAGATGGCAGGGGTCAACCTTTGGCCCAGCATTTT
-	TRBV20-1	TRBJ2-3	-	CSASSGLGTDTQYF	TGCAGTGCTAGTAGCGGTTTGGGTACAGATACGCAGTATTTT
-	TRBV5-6	TRBJ2-7	TRBD1	CASSLATGVSVSEQYF	TGTGCCAGCAGCTTGGCGACAGGGGTCAGCGTTAGCGAGCAGTACTTC
-	TRBV9	TRBJ2-3	-	CASSASSSTDTQYF	TGTGCCAGCAGCGCCTCCTCTAGCACAGATACGCAGTATTTT
-	TRBV19	TRBJ1-5	-	CASSAQAGNQPQHF	TGTGCCAGTAGCGCCCAGGCTGGCAATCAGCCCCAGCATTTT
-	TRBV18	TRBJ1-1	-	CASSPGGLENTEAFF	TGTGCCAGCTCACCCGGAGGTCTAGAGAACACTGAAGCTTTCTTT
once	TRBV7-8	TRBJ1-1	-	CASSFMGQNTEAFF	TGTGCCAGCAGCTTTATGGGCCAGAACACTGAAGCTTTCTTT
-	TRBV2	TRBJ1-2	-	CASYGIQGDYGYTF	TGTGCCAGCTACGGGATACAGGGTGACTATGGCTACACCTTC
-	TRBV5-4	TRBJ2-5	-	CASSLKGEETQYF	TGTGCCAGCAGCTTGAAAGGGGAAGAGACCCAGTACTTC
-	TRBV6-5	TRBJ2-7	TRBD1	CASSRDRSGYEQYF	TGTGCCAGCAGCCGGGACAGGTCTGGATACGAGCAGTACTTC
once	TRBV19	TRBJ2-2	-	CASSTGGSGELFF	TGTGCCAGTAGTACAGGGGGGTCCGGGGAGCTGTTTTTT
-	TRBV18	TRBJ2-1	-	CASSKSSISYNEQFF	TGTGCCAGCTCGAAGTCTAGCATCTCCTACAATGAGCAGTTCTTC
-	TRBV4-1	TRBJ2-2	TRBD1	CASSLKPGTGGTESGELFF	TGCGCCAGCAGCCTCAAACCAGGGACAGGGGGCACGGAGTCCGGGGAGCTGTTTTTT
-	TRBV5-1	TRBJ2-5	-	CASSLYRSQETQYF	TGCGCCAGCAGCTTATACAGAAGCCAAGAGACCCAGTACTTC
-	TRBV5-4	TRBJ2-1	-	CASSLAVREMSYNEQFF	TGTGCCAGCAGCTTGGCGGTCCGGGAGATGTCCTACAATGAGCAGTTCTTC
-	TRBV19	TRBJ1-2	-	CASSISVRARYGYTF	TGTGCCAGTAGTATTTCGGTGCGTGCGAGGTATGGCTACACCTTC
-	TRBV6-2/TRBV6-3	TRBJ1-1	-	CASSYPWQGRNTEAFF	TGTGCCAGCAGTTACCCGTGGCAGGGGCGAAACACTGAAGCTTTCTTT
-	TRBV19	TRBJ1-6	TRBD1	CASSPGTAYSPLHF	TGTGCCAGTAGCCCCGGGACAGCCTATTCACCCCTCCACTTT
once	TRBV5-6	TRBJ1-2	-	CASSSSTGRSTF	TGTGCCAGCAGCTCTTCGACGGGGAGGAGCACCTTC
-	TRBV5-4	TRBJ2-5	-	CASSGGAKETQYF	TGTGCCAGCAGCGGGGGGGCTAAAGAGACCCAGTACTTC
few	TRBV27	TRBJ1-2	TRBD1	CASGGQGASGYTF	TGTGCCAGCGGGGGACAGGGGGCGTCTGGCTACACCTTC
few	TRBV4-1	TRBJ1-2	-	CASSLPPSQGITF	TGCGCCAGCAGCCTTCCCCCCTCTCAGGGCATCACCTTC
-	TRBV9	TRBJ2-5	-	CASSVATVLQGETQYF	TGTGCCAGCAGCGTAGCCACGGTACTCCAGGGGGAGACCCAGTACTTC
many	TRBV6-1	TRBJ1-6	TRBD1	CASSEGRQGTWNSPLHF	TGTGCCAGCAGTGAGGGGAGACAGGGGACGTGGAATTCACCCCTCCACTTT
-	TRBV4-1	TRBJ1-5	-	CASSRERDQPQHF	TGCGCCAGCAGCCGAGAACGGGATCAGCCCCAGCATTTT
-	TRBV27	TRBJ1-5	-	CASSLSGSNQPQHF	TGTGCCAGCAGTTTATCGGGCAGTAATCAGCCCCAGCATTTT
-	TRBV5-4	TRBJ1-1	TRBD1	CASSLRTQGVNTEAFF	TGTGCCAGCAGCCTCCGCACACAGGGGGTGAACACTGAAGCTTTCTTT
once	TRBV6-5	TRBJ2-3	-	CASSFTPADTQYF	TGTGCCAGCAGTTTCACCCCGGCAGATACGCAGTATTTT
-	TRBV19	TRBJ1-5	-	CASSTDRWNQPQHF	TGTGCCAGTAGTACCGACAGGTGGAATCAGCCCCAGCATTTT
-	TRBV5-1	TRBJ1-1	-	CASSNHLTGRDTEAFF	TGCGCCAGCAGCAACCACCTGACGGGGAGAGACACTGAAGCTTTCTTT
-	TRBV5-1	TRBJ2-7	-	CASSQGGLAYEQYF	TGCGCCAGCAGCCAGGGGGGCCTAGCCTACGAGCAGTACTTC
-	TRBV7-8	TRBJ2-5	-	CASSLKGRETQYF	TGTGCCAGCAGCTTAAAGGGGCGGGAGACCCAGTACTTC
-	TRBV5-6	TRBJ2-5	-	CASSDRDTEYQETQYF	TGTGCCAGCAGCGACCGGGACACCGAGTACCAAGAGACCCAGTACTTC
few	TRBV5-1	TRBJ1-1	-	CASSPDMVGTEAFF	TGCGCCAGCAGCCCGGACATGGTTGGAACTGAAGCTTTCTTT
many	TRBV7-2	TRBJ2-3	-	CASSQLVWGTDTQYF	TGTGCCAGCAGTCAGCTAGTGTGGGGCACAGATACGCAGTATTTT
-	TRBV7-3	TRBJ1-2	-	CASSLSPDIGLVRRGYTF	TGTGCCAGCAGCTTGTCCCCGGATATTGGGCTGGTGAGAAGAGGCTACACCTTC
-	TRBV18	TRBJ1-2	-	CASSPKPGTARTMEGYTF	TGTGCCAGCTCACCTAAACCCGGGACTGCTAGAACTATGGAGGGCTACACCTTC
-	TRBV5-1	TRBJ2-2	TRBD1	CASSSTGINTGELFF	TGCGCCAGCAGCTCGACAGGGATAAACACCGGGGAGCTGTTTTTT
-	TRBV5-1	TRBJ2-5	TRBD2	CASSLTLAGGVETQYF	TGCGCCAGCAGCCTCACCCTTGCGGGGGGAGTGGAGACCCAGTACTTC
-	TRBV7-9	TRBJ2-7	TRBD1	CASSLDRASHEQYF	TGTGCCAGCAGCCTGGACAGGGCCTCACACGAGCAGTACTTC
-	TRBV29-1	TRBJ1-2	-	CSVEVLPGSGYTF	TGCAGCGTTGAAGTCCTCCCAGGGTCTGGCTACACCTTC
-	TRBV11-2	TRBJ1-1	TRBD1	CASSLRGTGRNTEAFF	TGTGCCAGCAGCTTAAGGGGGACAGGGAGGAACACTGAAGCTTTCTTT
few	TRBV30	TRBJ2-7	-	CAWSPQGLIYEQYF	TGTGCCTGGAGTCCCCAGGGACTCATTTACGAGCAGTACTTC
-	TRBV9	TRBJ1-1	-	CASSVAGGSTEAFF	TGTGCCAGCAGCGTAGCGGGGGGTAGTACTGAAGCTTTCTTT
-	TRBV19	TRBJ2-5	-	CASSPGAGVETQYF	TGTGCCAGTAGTCCTGGGGCAGGGGTAGAGACCCAGTACTTC
-	TRBV5-1	TRBJ2-5	-	CASSSTGFQETQYF	TGCGCCAGCAGCTCCACAGGATTTCAAGAGACCCAGTACTTC